The next 18 T cell receptor beta chains were all read from a single sample in a study of cytomegalovirus exposure and HLA in healthy donors. The PCR contained 60 Vbeta and 13 Jbeta primers. Measured with immunoSEQ multiplex PCR; TCRdb has only the in-frame clones, and not every one. Found here are around 250,000 clones, 80% to 85% of them singletons; the top ten hold 7% to 9%. Sequencing input: PBMCs. Receptors originate from a woman between 55 and 75 years old in good health and CMV-seropositive.

This clone occurred once. V is TRBV28 and J is TRBJ1-2; TRBD1 aligns across 8 bases. Germline V gene sequence: CDR1 MDHEN, CDR2 SYDVKM. The J segment lost 5 bases and the V segment lost 2 bases, leaving 4 bases of the junction unmatched. The CDR3 is 14 residues long. CDR3 loop: CASSLQGATYGYTF. The DNA of the CDR3 is TGTGCCAGCAGTTTACAGGGGGCGACGTATGGCTACACCTTC.

The genes are TRBV13 and TRBJ2-3; no definite D call. The V end was cut by 1 base, the J end by 9 bases, with 11 bases between. The length of the CDR3 is 13 residues. Germline CDR1 PRHDT, CDR2 FYEKMQ (reference sequence). CDR3 nucleotide sequence: TGTGCCAGCAGCTTAGTAGCAGCTCGCACGCAGTATTTT. It specifies CASSLVAARTQYF.

This rearrangement joins TRBV2 to TRBJ2-7; a weak D match, TRBD2 (6 bases). CDR3 length equals 13 residues. CDR1 SNHLY and CDR2 FYNNEI come from the germline V gene. V was clipped by 6 bases and J by 0 bases, with 9 bases between them. CDR3 in amino acids: CASSPGGSYEQYF. The CDR3 coding sequence is TGTGCCAGCAGCCCCGGGGGCTCCTACGAGCAGTACTTC.

The chain joins TRBV6-5 to TRBJ1-5; D call uncertain. V lost 3 bases and J lost 2, with 8 bases in between. The CDR3 runs 14 residues. Per germline, CDR1 MNHEY and CDR2 SVGAGI. CDR3 sequence reads: CASSYSERNQPQHF. CDR3 coding DNA: TGTGCCAGCAGTTATTCGGAGCGCAATCAGCCCCAGCATTTT.

Here the CDR3 reads CASSPENRGQSARNEQFF. CDR3 DNA sequence: TGTGCCAGCTCACCTGAAAACAGGGGTCAAAGTGCTCGCAATGAGCAGTTCTTC. V is TRBV18 and J is TRBJ2-1; TRBD1 aligns across 7 bases. There are 18 residues in the CDR3. The V and J ends lost 3 bases and 6 bases, in that order; junction bases with no gene match: 17. The germline gives CDR1 KGHSH, CDR2 LQKENI.

This chain uses TRBV7-3 with TRBJ2-1, with D maybe TRBD1 (6 bases). Deletions cut 6 bases from V and 6 bases from J, with 12 bases between. This CDR3 has 13 amino acids. The germline CDR1 and CDR2 sequences are SGHTA and FQGTGA. CDR3 residues: CASSPTGSNEQFF. The CDR3 coding sequence is TGTGCCAGCAGTCCGACAGGCAGCAATGAGCAGTTCTTC. Looking up the rest from reference TRBV7-3 and TRBJ2-1 gives the full variable domain: GAGVSQTPSNKVTEKGKYVELRCDPISGHTALYWYRQSLGQGPEFLIYFQGTGAADDSGLPNDRFFAVRPEGSVSTLKIQRTERGDSAVYLCASSPTGSNEQFFGPGTRLTVL.

The chain carries TRBV28 and TRBJ2-4; TRBD1 matches at 8 bases. Germline CDR1 MDHEN, CDR2 SYDVKM. Unmatched junction bases numbered 6, after V lost 8 bases and J lost 6 bases. This CDR3 has 13 amino acids. CDR3 in amino acids: CASYGQGPNIQYF. In DNA, the CDR3 is TGTGCCAGCTATGGACAGGGCCCAAACATTCAGTACTTC.

The J gene is TRBJ2-4, the V gene TRBV7-2; 12 positions agree with TRBD1. The CDR3 sequence is 18 residues long. Germline-derived CDR1 and CDR2 are SGHTA and FQGNSA. The junction had 9 bases not matched to a gene; V was cut back by 5 bases and J by 1 base. The CDR3 nucleotides are TGTGCCAGCAGCAAGGGAGCCGGGACAGGGGGCGCCAAAAACATTCAGTACTTC. It specifies CASSKGAGTGGAKNIQYF.

The CDR3 region has the DNA TGTGCCAGCAGCCAATCCCCAGGGGCAGGATCCTACAATGAGCAGTTCTTC. This gives the protein CASSQSPGAGSYNEQFF. This chain connects TRBV7-3 to TRBJ2-1, with D possibly being TRBD1 (6 bases). The CDR3 is 17 amino acids. V was trimmed by 5 bases and J by 1 base, leaving 18 bases between them. Germline CDR1 reads SGHTA; CDR2 reads FQGTGA.

The V and J genes are TRBV2 and TRBJ2-1; 11 bases fit TRBD2. The germline CDR1 and CDR2 sequences are SNHLY and FYNNEI. Unmatched junction bases numbered 7, after V lost 6 bases and J lost 15 bases. The CDR3 consists of 12 residues. CDR3 nucleotide sequence: TGTGCCAGCAGGAAACTACTAGCGGGGGTGTTCTTC. Translated: CASRKLLAGVFF.

The chain has TRBV19 and TRBJ1-5; D perhaps matches TRBD1 (5 bases). Trimming stripped 3 bases from V and 6 bases from J, with 21 bases between. Germline values: CDR1 LNHDA, CDR2 SQIVND (reference sequence). This CDR3 contains 17 residues. CDR3 in amino acids: CASSMVGRTTGPQPQHF. For the CDR3, the DNA is TGTGCCAGTAGTATGGTGGGGCGGACCACGGGTCCTCAGCCCCAGCATTTT.

The chain is built from TRBV13 and TRBJ2-7, with D perhaps matching TRBD2 (5 bases). Trimming left V 2 bases short and J 0 bases short, with 14 bases between. The germline CDR1 and CDR2 sequences are PRHDT and FYEKMQ (reference sequence). CDR3 size: 16 residues. The CDR3 is CASSLFRGRGSYEQYF. CDR3 bases: TGTGCCAGCAGCTTATTCCGAGGCCGGGGCTCCTACGAGCAGTACTTC.

J is TRBJ1-2 and V is TRBV28; D is possibly TRBD1 (5 bases). There are 16 residues in the CDR3. Germline values: CDR1 MDHEN, CDR2 SYDVKM. V was trimmed by 6 bases and J by 7 bases, leaving 24 bases between them. The CDR3 sequence: CASRSGRGDSRSGYTF. CDR3 DNA sequence: TGTGCCAGCAGGTCAGGAAGAGGTGACAGTCGGTCTGGCTACACCTTC.

This clone was picked up one time. The rearrangement joins TRBV27 to TRBJ2-7; 7 bases line up with TRBD1. With V trimmed by 6 bases and J by 2 bases, 7 bases remained unmatched. This CDR3 spans 14 amino acids. The germline V gene has CDR1 MNHEY and CDR2 SMNVEV (reference sequence). CDR3 amino acids: CASSPRDSPYEQYF. The CDR3 region has the DNA TGTGCCAGCAGCCCGAGGGACAGCCCCTACGAGCAGTACTTC.

V gene TRBV20-1 combines with J gene TRBJ2-7; the D gene is possibly TRBD2 (6 bases). Deletions cut 3 bases from V and 6 bases from J, with 9 bases between. Germline CDR1 is DFQATT and CDR2 is SNEGSKA (reference sequence). The CDR3 is made up of 11 amino acids. The CDR3 DNA reads TGCAGTGCTAGTGAGGGAGGCGAGCAGTACTTC. Translating it yields CSASEGGEQYF.

This clone has only a few counts. The chain carries TRBV28 and TRBJ1-2; 9 bases are shared with TRBD1. The germline gives CDR1 MDHEN, CDR2 SYDVKM. The CDR3 runs 14 residues. The ends lost 10 bases at V and 4 bases at J; junction bases unmatched: 10. The CDR3 region has the DNA TGTGCCACCTGTACAGGGGGCCCTTTCTATGGCTACACCTTC. This translates into CATCTGGPFYGYTF.

The chain is built from TRBV5-1 and TRBJ2-5; no definite D call. The V and J ends lost 0 bases and 3 bases respectively, with 9 bases between them. Looked up from germline, CDR1 is SGHRS and CDR2 is YFSETQ. This CDR3 comprises 14 residues. The CDR3 region is CASSLGAGEETQYF. The CDR3 DNA reads as TGCGCCAGCAGCTTGGGGGCCGGTGAAGAGACCCAGTACTTC.

The gene calls are TRBV4-1 and TRBJ2-7; weak D call: TRBD2 (6 bases). The CDR3 has 17 residues. The germline CDR1 and CDR2 sequences are MGHRA and YSYEKL. The V end lost 4 bases, the J end lost 2 bases, and 21 bases lay between the germline ends. CDR3 nucleotide sequence: TGCGCCAGCAGCCCCGGGGGAGGAAGGTGGGAGACCTACGAGCAGTACTTC. Translating it yields CASSPGGGRWETYEQYF.